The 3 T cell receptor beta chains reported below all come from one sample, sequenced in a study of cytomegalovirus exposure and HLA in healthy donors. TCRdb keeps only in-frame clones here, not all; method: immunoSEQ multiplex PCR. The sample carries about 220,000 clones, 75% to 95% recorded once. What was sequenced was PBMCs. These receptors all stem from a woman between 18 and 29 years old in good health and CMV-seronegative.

CDR3 protein: CASREILRYTGELFF. DNA of the CDR3: TGTGCCAGTAGGGAGATCCTGCGGTACACCGGGGAGCTGTTTTTT. The chain couples TRBV19 to TRBJ2-2; D is unclear. The germline gives CDR1 LNHDA, CDR2 SQIVND (reference sequence). This CDR3 contains 15 residues. Trimming took 6 bases from V and 3 from J, leaving 14 bases between them.

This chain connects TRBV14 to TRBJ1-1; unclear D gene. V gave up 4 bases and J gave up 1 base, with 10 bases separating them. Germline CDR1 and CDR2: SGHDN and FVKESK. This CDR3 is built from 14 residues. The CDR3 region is CASSRETPNTEAFF. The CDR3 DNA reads TGTGCCAGCAGCCGAGAAACACCGAACACTGAAGCTTTCTTT. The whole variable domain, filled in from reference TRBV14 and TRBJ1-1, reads EAGVTQFPSHSVIEKGQTVTLRCDPISGHDNLYWYRRVMGKEIKFLLHFVKESKQDESGMPNNRFLAERTGGTYSTLKVQPAELEDSGVYFCASSRETPNTEAFFGQGTRLTVV.

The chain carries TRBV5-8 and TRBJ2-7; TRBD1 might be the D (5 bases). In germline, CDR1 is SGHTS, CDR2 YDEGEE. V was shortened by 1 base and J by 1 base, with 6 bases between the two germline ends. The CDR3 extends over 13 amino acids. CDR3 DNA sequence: TGTGCCAGCAGCTTGAGACAGTCCTACGAGCAGTACTTC. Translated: CASSLRQSYEQYF.